One sample yielded the 3 T cell receptor beta chains listed below, sequenced in a study of CD8+ T cells in alopecia areata. Extracted RNA was reverse transcribed into cDNA, the sequencing template. The method was immunoSEQ multiplex PCR; TCRdb's version includes in-frame clones alone and lacks a portion of them. The table shows some 220,000 clones, with more than 45% occurring only once. This sample's treatment: oral pan-JAK inhibitor, 5-10 mg twice daily. The specimen was CD4+ T cells sorted from blood, collected at week 4, from a patient treated with tofacitinib. These receptors all stem from a human donor with alopecia areata.

This chain connects TRBV28 to TRBJ2-3; no definite D call. V was clipped by 0 bases and J by 8 bases, with 9 bases between them. The V gene's germline CDR1 is MDHEN and CDR2 SYDVKM. This CDR3 region has 13 residues. The CDR3 DNA sequence: TGTGCCAGCAGTTTATGGAGACCCGTTACGCAGTATTTT. It specifies CASSLWRPVTQYF.

The gene calls are TRBV5-6 and TRBJ2-1; D not certain. V was cut by 0 bases and J by 2 bases, with 12 bases left in between. Looked up from germline, CDR1 is SGHDT and CDR2 is YYEEEE. The CDR3 is 16 amino acids. This chain's CDR3 is CASSLGARVPYNEQFF. CDR3 DNA sequence: TGTGCCAGCAGCTTGGGGGCTAGGGTTCCCTACAATGAGCAGTTCTTC.

V and J are TRBV4-1 and TRBJ1-1; weak D call: TRBD1 (5 bases). V gave up 4 bases and J gave up 5 bases, with 20 bases separating them. Per germline, CDR1 MGHRA and CDR2 YSYEKL. This CDR3 region has 16 residues. Here the CDR3 reads CASSPPPRVGLTEAFF. CDR3 in DNA: TGCGCCAGCAGCCCCCCGCCCAGGGTGGGGTTGACTGAAGCTTTCTTT.